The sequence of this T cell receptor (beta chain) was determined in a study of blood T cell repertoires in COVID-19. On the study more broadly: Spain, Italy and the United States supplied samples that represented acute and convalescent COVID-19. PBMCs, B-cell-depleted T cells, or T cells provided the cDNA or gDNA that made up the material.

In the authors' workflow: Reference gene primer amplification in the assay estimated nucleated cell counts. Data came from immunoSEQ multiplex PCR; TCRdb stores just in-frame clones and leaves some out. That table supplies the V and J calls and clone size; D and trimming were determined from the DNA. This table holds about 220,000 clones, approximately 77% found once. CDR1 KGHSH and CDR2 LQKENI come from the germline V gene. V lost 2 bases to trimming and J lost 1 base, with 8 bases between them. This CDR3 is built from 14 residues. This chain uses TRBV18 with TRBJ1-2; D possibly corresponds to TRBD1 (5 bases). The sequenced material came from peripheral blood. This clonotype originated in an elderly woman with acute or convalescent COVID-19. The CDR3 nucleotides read TGTGCCAGCTCACCAGCCCAGGGTAACTATGGCTACACCTTC. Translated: CASSPAQGNYGYTF.